The rows below give T cell receptor beta chains drawn from one sample of a study of identical twins. Each CDR3 protein gets one entry after TCRdb re-called the 5' RACE reads with MiXCR. The sample holds roughly 250,000 distinct CDR3 sequences, 6% to 8.5% seen once. In addition, the sample was reused for a study of yellow fever vaccine responses in identical twins.

What was sequenced was CD8+ T cells sorted from blood. These receptors were obtained from a woman younger than 35 in good health. CDR3s include the opening cysteine and the closing phenylalanine or tryptophan. A D gene is named only where the DNA matches it firmly. Where a row states a size, it is once, few, many or the class of an expanded clone; other rows omit it.

v_gene	abundance	len	j_gene	d_gene	CDR3nt	CDR3aa
TRBV24-1	-	13	TRBJ2-5	-	TGTGCCACCAGTGATTTTGACATCGAGACCCAGTACTTC	CATSDFDIETQYF
TRBV9	few	13	TRBJ1-1	-	TGTGCCAGCAGCGCGGAGGGAAACACTGAAGCTTTCTTT	CASSAEGNTEAFF
TRBV11-2	few	15	TRBJ1-4	TRBD1	TGTGCCAGCAGCGCCCCGGACAGGAGAAATGAAAAACTGTTTTTT	CASSAPDRRNEKLFF
TRBV27	few	16	TRBJ2-2	TRBD2	TGTGCCAGCGCCCTCCTGACTAGCGGCTTAACCGGGGAGCTGTTTTTT	CASALLTSGLTGELFF
TRBV14	-	16	TRBJ2-5	-	TGTGCCAGCAGCCAATTTCATGGTCGATCCGAAGAGACCCAGTACTTC	CASSQFHGRSEETQYF
TRBV5-1	-	15	TRBJ1-5	-	TGCGCCAGCAGCTTGGATGGGGCGAGCAATCAGCCCCAGCATTTT	CASSLDGASNQPQHF
TRBV24-1	-	13	TRBJ2-1	-	TGTGCCACCAGTGATTTGTTGGGAGATGAGCAGTTCTTC	CATSDLLGDEQFF
TRBV25-1	-	16	TRBJ2-3	TRBD1	TGTGCCAGCAGTGAGGTAGGGGGCTGGGGCACAGATACGCAGTATTTT	CASSEVGGWGTDTQYF
TRBV28	few	15	TRBJ2-2	-	TGTGCCAGCAGTCCGCCGGAAGCGAACACCGGGGAGCTGTTTTTT	CASSPPEANTGELFF
TRBV6-1	-	15	TRBJ2-1	TRBD2	TGTGCCAGCAGTGGTCGACTAGCGGAGTCCAATGAGCAGTTCTTC	CASSGRLAESNEQFF
TRBV12-3/TRBV12-4	many	17	TRBJ1-5	TRBD1	TGTGCCAGCAGTTGGAGGACAGGGGCCCCCTTAGATCAGCCCCAGCATTTT	CASSWRTGAPLDQPQHF
TRBV5-5	few	15	TRBJ1-2	TRBD1	TGTGCCAGCAGCTCCCCGCTACAGGGGGACTATGGCTACACCTTC	CASSSPLQGDYGYTF
TRBV7-9	few	15	TRBJ2-2	-	TGTGCCAGCAGCTTAGGTCCTCGGGTCGCCGGGGAGCTGTTTTTT	CASSLGPRVAGELFF
TRBV20-1	few	16	TRBJ2-1	-	TGCAGTGCTAGACCCCTCGGGGCCAAAGTTTGGCCTGAGCAGTTCTTC	CSARPLGAKVWPEQFF
TRBV20-1	few	14	TRBJ1-1	-	TGCAGTGCTAGATTCGAGGAGACGAACACTGAAGCTTTCTTT	CSARFEETNTEAFF
TRBV29-1	few	13	TRBJ2-2	TRBD1	TGCAGCGTTGCCAGGGGGCCCGGCGGGGAGCTGTTTTTT	CSVARGPGGELFF
TRBV12-3/TRBV12-4	-	14	TRBJ2-3	TRBD2	TGTGCCAGCAACCCAGCGGGACTTGGAGATACGCAGTATTTT	CASNPAGLGDTQYF
TRBV7-9	many	14	TRBJ1-1	-	TGTGCCAGCAGCTTAGCGGAAGGGTCGGGAGAGGCTTTCTTT	CASSLAEGSGEAFF
TRBV6-2/TRBV6-3	many	14	TRBJ1-5	-	TGTGCCAGCAGTTACTCGGGTGCCAATCAGCCCCAGCATTTT	CASSYSGANQPQHF
TRBV12-3/TRBV12-4	many	12	TRBJ1-1	-	TGTGCCAGCAGCCCGGACAGAAAAGAAGCTTTCTTT	CASSPDRKEAFF
TRBV12-3/TRBV12-4	few	13	TRBJ1-5	-	TGTGCCAGCAGGGGACCCCCAGGGAGGCCCCAGCATTTT	CASRGPPGRPQHF
TRBV7-8	few	15	TRBJ2-3	-	TGTGCCAGCAGCTTAATAGCAGGGAGCACAGATACGCAGTATTTT	CASSLIAGSTDTQYF
TRBV5-1	many	15	TRBJ2-2	TRBD2	TGCGCCAGCAGCTCGACTAGCGGGAGGACCGGGGAGCTGTTTTTT	CASSSTSGRTGELFF
TRBV20-1	many	11	TRBJ1-2	-	TGCAGTGCTAGGGCAGGGTACGGCTACACCTTC	CSARAGYGYTF
TRBV4-1	many	13	TRBJ2-1	-	TGCGCCAGCAGCCAAGAGAGAGGCAATGAGCAGTTCTTC	CASSQERGNEQFF
TRBV5-6	many	15	TRBJ2-3	TRBD2	TGTGCCAGCAGCTTGGTTACGGGAGGGCCTGATACGCAGTATTTT	CASSLVTGGPDTQYF
TRBV20-1	-	12	TRBJ2-2	-	TGCAGTGCTAGTTTGTGGTCCGGGGAGCTGTTTTTT	CSASLWSGELFF
TRBV5-6	-	16	TRBJ2-5	TRBD1	TGTGCCAGCACCCTCCGGGACAGGGGGTCGGTGGAGACCCAGTACTTC	CASTLRDRGSVETQYF
TRBV12-3/TRBV12-4	many	13	TRBJ2-7	-	TGTGCCAGCAGGCCTGGCCCTAGCTCCGAGCAGTACTTC	CASRPGPSSEQYF
TRBV4-1	few	15	TRBJ1-2	-	TGCGCCAGCAGCCAAGAGGCAGGGTCAAGCTATGGCTACACCTTC	CASSQEAGSSYGYTF
TRBV10-3	many	13	TRBJ1-1	-	TGTGCCATAGCGACAGACCCGAACACTGAAGCTTTCTTT	CAIATDPNTEAFF
TRBV12-3/TRBV12-4	-	17	TRBJ2-2	TRBD1	TGTGCCAGCAGTGACCGTACTGGGACAGGGTACACCGGGGAGCTGTTTTTT	CASSDRTGTGYTGELFF
TRBV5-1	many	13	TRBJ2-1	-	TGCGCCAGCAGCTTGCTATCCAGCGATGAGCAGTTCTTC	CASSLLSSDEQFF
TRBV24-1	-	15	TRBJ2-2	-	TGTGCCACCAGTGACCGGGCCACGAACACCGGGGAGCTGTTTTTT	CATSDRATNTGELFF
TRBV27	-	13	TRBJ2-1	TRBD1	TGTGCCAGTACAGGGGGCTTCTCCAATGAGCAGTTCTTC	CASTGGFSNEQFF
TRBV5-6	-	12	TRBJ2-7	-	TGTGCCAGCAGCCACGGCGTTGGCGAGCAGTACTTC	CASSHGVGEQYF
TRBV12-3/TRBV12-4	many	12	TRBJ1-2	-	TGTGCCAGCAGCAGGGACGCCTATGGCTACACCTTC	CASSRDAYGYTF
TRBV12-3/TRBV12-4	few	13	TRBJ2-5	TRBD1	TGTGCCAGCAGTTTCACAGGGGGAGAGACCCAGTACTTC	CASSFTGGETQYF
TRBV3-1	many	15	TRBJ2-5	-	TGTGCCAGCAGCCAAGGTCCCAGATACCAAGAGACCCAGTACTTC	CASSQGPRYQETQYF
TRBV24-1	-	17	TRBJ2-6	TRBD2	TGTGCCACCGGGGGGGATAATCTATACACTGGGGCCAACGTCCTGACTTTC	CATGGDNLYTGANVLTF
TRBV25-1	many	15	TRBJ1-6	TRBD1	TGTGCCAGCAGTGCTCAGGGGGCGCGAGGTTCACCCCTCCACTTT	CASSAQGARGSPLHF
TRBV18	few	16	TRBJ2-1	-	TGTGCCAGCTCCGGCGTGAGAACTAGTGTTCTACGTGAGCAGTTCTTC	CASSGVRTSVLREQFF
TRBV12-3/TRBV12-4	-	13	TRBJ2-5	TRBD2	TGTGCCAGCACAACTAGCGGTCAGGGGACCCAGTACTTC	CASTTSGQGTQYF
TRBV4-1	many	17	TRBJ2-6	-	TGCGCCAGCAGCCTATACGGACAGTTCTCTGGGGCCAACGTCCTGACTTTC	CASSLYGQFSGANVLTF
TRBV15	few	18	TRBJ2-5	TRBD2	TGTGCCACCAGCAGGTTGGGGACTAGCGGCTCCCACGGGGAGACCCAGTACTTC	CATSRLGTSGSHGETQYF
TRBV11-1	-	18	TRBJ2-3	TRBD2	TGTGCCAGCAGCTCCCCGACTAGCGGGGGGGCCGGCACAGATACGCAGTATTTT	CASSSPTSGGAGTDTQYF
TRBV3-1	few	15	TRBJ2-5	-	TGTGCCAGCAGCCAAGGCAGGATCGGCACTGAGACCCAGTACTTC	CASSQGRIGTETQYF
TRBV9	-	16	TRBJ2-1	TRBD2	TGTGCCAGCAGCGTAGAGGGACGACTAGCGGACAATGAGCAGTTCTTC	CASSVEGRLADNEQFF